The 5 T cell receptor beta chains below were found in one sample sequenced in a study of CD8+ T cells in alopecia areata. Sequencing relied on a cDNA template that was reverse transcribed from extracted RNA. TCRdb keeps only in-frame clones here, not all; method: immunoSEQ multiplex PCR. This sample yields approximately 140,000 clones, of which more than 85% are seen a single time; around 13% belongs to the top ten. Treatment indicated: oral pan-JAK inhibitor, 5-10 mg twice daily. This specimen consisted of CD8+ T cells sorted from blood, obtained at week 4, from a patient treated with tofacitinib. The receptors were sampled from a human donor with alopecia areata.

The V call is TRBV29-1, the J call TRBJ2-3; D may be TRBD1 (6 bases). The CDR3 sequence is 12 residues long. Between the trimmed V and J ends, which lost 7 bases and 5 bases, there was a span of 13 bases. The germline CDR1 and CDR2 sequences are SQVTM and ANQGSEA. The DNA of the CDR3 is TGCAGCGCTGAGGGGGATTTAGATACGCAGTATTTT. Amino acids: CSAEGDLDTQYF.

The chain uses TRBV5-1 and TRBJ1-2; D gene unclear. The CDR3 length is 11 residues. The germline V gene has CDR1 SGHRS and CDR2 YFSETQ. Deletions cut 3 bases from V and 5 bases from J, with 5 bases between. The CDR3 region is CASSSIYGYTF. CDR3 DNA: TGCGCCAGCAGCTCCATTTATGGCTACACCTTC. The whole variable domain, remainder taken from reference TRBV5-1 and TRBJ1-2, is KAGVTQTPRYLIKTRGQQVTLSCSPISGHRSVSWYQQTPGQGLQFLFEYFSETQRNKGNFPGRFSGRQFSNSRSEMNVSTLELGDSALYLCASSSIYGYTFGSGTRLTVV.

V is TRBV29-1 and J is TRBJ2-7, with D hard to call. Germline V gene data show CDR1 as SQVTM and CDR2 as ANQGSEA. CDR3 size: 14 residues. Trimming pared 0 bases from V and 2 bases from J, leaving 11 bases between. CDR3 nucleotides: TGCAGCGTTGAAGAAGCGCATCCCGCCTACGAGCAGTACTTC. Its protein is CSVEEAHPAYEQYF.

This chain joins TRBV11-2 and TRBJ1-1, with no clear D. CDR3 size: 19 residues. CDR1 is SGHAT and CDR2 is FQNNGV in the germline V gene. Trimming removed 0 bases at V and 1 base at J, with 21 bases between. CDR3 bases: TGTGCCAGCAGCTTAGATAACTGGGCGGGTTTAGGTCGGAACACTGAAGCTTTCTTT. It is translated as CASSLDNWAGLGRNTEAFF.

CDR3 DNA: TGTGCCAGCTTGGGGAACAACTACGAGCAGTACTTC. It translates to CASLGNNYEQYF. This chain links TRBV6-1 with TRBJ2-7; the D is unclear. Germline CDR1 MNHNS, CDR2 SASEGT. Trimming took off 8 bases at V and 3 bases at J, with 11 bases between the two ends. This CDR3 is 12 amino acids long.